Sequencing of this TCR beta chain was carried out in a study of control samples from healthy donors and cancer patients. This clone was recorded once. Assay: immunoSEQ multiplex PCR; the TCRdb copy retains only in-frame clones and omits some. The sample holds about 160,000 clones, 70% to 90% seen once. The TCR was taken from a man aged 30-40 years in good health. The material sequenced was blood.

This chain's CDR3 is CASSLSDAGREKLFF. CDR3 DNA sequence: TGTGCCAGCAGTTTATCCGACGCGGGTCGGGAAAAACTGTTTTTT. V and J are TRBV28 and TRBJ1-4, with D unclear. Germline V gene data show CDR1 as MDHEN and CDR2 as SYDVKM. Trimming shortened V by 1 base and J by 8 bases, and 14 bases separated the two germline ends. CDR3 length: 15 residues.